The clone carrying this TCR beta chain was detected many times. Its antigen is as yet unknown. The TCR cDNA carried a universal primer site and UMIs from 5'RACE template switching. TCRdb reprocessed the 5' RACE reads via MiXCR and lists one record per CDR3 protein. The sample consists of about 47,000 distinct CDR3 sequences, roughly 7.5% of them appearing once. Germline-derived CDR1 and CDR2 are MNHEY and SVGEGT. The CDR3 contains 14 residues. V was clipped by 7 bases and J by 4 bases; unmatched bases: 7. This record belongs to a study of T cells after yellow fever vaccination. Study-level findings and limits: FACS-sorted repertoires could contain abundant clonotypes contaminating from the bulk population. The appearance of a small share of clonotypes in both CD4 and CD8 compartments was observed. The booster saw the reappearance of most primary-vaccination clones (more than 95% CD4, 88% CD8).

The J gene is TRBJ2-1, the V gene TRBV6-2 or TRBV6-3; TRBD2 matches 7 bases. Sample: CD8+ T cells sorted from PBMCs, taken more than 14 days after the first yellow fever vaccination. This TCR was recovered from a man between 18 and 29 years old who received the YFV17D yellow fever vaccine. The CDR3: CASIGGGVYNEQFF. The DNA of the CDR3 is TGTGCCAGCATAGGTGGGGGGGTATACAATGAGCAGTTCTTC.